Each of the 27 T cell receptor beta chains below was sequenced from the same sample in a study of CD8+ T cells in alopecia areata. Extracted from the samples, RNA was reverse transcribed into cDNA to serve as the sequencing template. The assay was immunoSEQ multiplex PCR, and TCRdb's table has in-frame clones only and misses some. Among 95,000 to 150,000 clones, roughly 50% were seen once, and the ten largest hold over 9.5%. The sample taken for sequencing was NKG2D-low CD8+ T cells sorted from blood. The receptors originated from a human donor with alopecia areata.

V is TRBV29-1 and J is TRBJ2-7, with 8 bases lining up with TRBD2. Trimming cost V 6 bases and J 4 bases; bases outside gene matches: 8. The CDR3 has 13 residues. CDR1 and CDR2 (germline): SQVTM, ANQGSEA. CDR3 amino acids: CSVGGASGYEQYF. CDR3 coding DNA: TGCAGCGTAGGGGGGGCTAGCGGGTACGAGCAGTACTTC.

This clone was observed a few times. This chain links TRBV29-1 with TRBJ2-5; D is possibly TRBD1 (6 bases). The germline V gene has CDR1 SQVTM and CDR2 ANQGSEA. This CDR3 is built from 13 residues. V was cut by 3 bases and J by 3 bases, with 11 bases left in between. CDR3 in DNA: TGCAGCGTTGACCGGGACATAGAAGAGACCCAGTACTTC. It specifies CSVDRDIEETQYF.

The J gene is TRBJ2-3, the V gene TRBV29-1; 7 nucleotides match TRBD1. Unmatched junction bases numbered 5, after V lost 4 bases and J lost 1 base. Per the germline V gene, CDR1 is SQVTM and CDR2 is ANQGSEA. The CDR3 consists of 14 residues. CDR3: CSVAGQGGTDTQYF. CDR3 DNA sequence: TGCAGCGTTGCGGGTCAGGGGGGCACAGATACGCAGTATTTT.

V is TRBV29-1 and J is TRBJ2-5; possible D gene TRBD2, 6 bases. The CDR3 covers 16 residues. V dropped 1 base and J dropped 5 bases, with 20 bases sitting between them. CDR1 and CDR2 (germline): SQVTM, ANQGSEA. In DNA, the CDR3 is TGCAGCGTTGAAGGGGAGGCAGGAAGCGAGGCGGAGACCCAGTACTTC. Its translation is CSVEGEAGSEAETQYF.

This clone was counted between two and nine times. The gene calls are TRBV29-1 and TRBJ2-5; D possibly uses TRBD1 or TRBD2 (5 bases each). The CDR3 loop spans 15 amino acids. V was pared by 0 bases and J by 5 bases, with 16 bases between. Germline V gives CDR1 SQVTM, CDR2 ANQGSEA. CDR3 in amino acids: CSVEEDFTEGETQYF. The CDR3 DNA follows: TGCAGCGTTGAAGAAGACTTCACAGAGGGGGAGACCCAGTACTTC.

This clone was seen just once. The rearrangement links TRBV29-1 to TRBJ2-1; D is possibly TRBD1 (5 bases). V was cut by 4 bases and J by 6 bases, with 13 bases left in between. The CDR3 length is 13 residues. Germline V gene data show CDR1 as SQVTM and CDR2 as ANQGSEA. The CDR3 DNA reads TGCAGCGTTGGCCCACAGGTGCCCAATGAGCAGTTCTTC. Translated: CSVGPQVPNEQFF.

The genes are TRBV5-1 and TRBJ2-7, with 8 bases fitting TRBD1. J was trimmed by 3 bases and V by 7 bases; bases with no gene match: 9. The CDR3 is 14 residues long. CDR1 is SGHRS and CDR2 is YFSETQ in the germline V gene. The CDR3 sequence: CASGPGTGDYEQYF. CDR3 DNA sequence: TGCGCCAGCGGCCCCGGGACAGGAGACTACGAGCAGTACTTC.

The CDR3 spells CAISPGYEQYF. In nucleotides, the CDR3 is TGTGCCATCAGCCCGGGCTACGAGCAGTACTTC. V usage is TRBV10-3 and J usage is TRBJ2-7, with D unresolved. The CDR3 spans 11 residues. Germline CDR1 reads ENHRY; CDR2 reads SYGVKD. Trimming pared 6 bases from V and 3 bases from J, leaving 6 bases between.

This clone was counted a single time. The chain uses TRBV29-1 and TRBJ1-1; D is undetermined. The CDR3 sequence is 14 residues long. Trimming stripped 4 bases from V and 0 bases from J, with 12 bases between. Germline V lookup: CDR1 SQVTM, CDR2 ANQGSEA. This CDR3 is CSVGTASVNTEAFF. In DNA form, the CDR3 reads TGCAGCGTTGGAACAGCCTCGGTGAACACTGAAGCTTTCTTT.

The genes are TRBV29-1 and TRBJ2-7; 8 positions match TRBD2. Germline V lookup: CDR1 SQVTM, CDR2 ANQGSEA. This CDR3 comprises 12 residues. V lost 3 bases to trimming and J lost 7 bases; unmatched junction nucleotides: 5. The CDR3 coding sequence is TGCAGCGTTGAGATCGGCGGGGGGGAGCAGTACTTC. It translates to CSVEIGGGEQYF.

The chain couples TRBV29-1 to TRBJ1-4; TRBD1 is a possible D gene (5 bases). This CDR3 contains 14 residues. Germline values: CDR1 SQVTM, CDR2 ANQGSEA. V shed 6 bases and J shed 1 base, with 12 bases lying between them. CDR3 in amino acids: CSVLRVETNEKLFF. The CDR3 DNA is TGCAGCGTACTCAGGGTCGAAACTAATGAAAAACTGTTTTTT.

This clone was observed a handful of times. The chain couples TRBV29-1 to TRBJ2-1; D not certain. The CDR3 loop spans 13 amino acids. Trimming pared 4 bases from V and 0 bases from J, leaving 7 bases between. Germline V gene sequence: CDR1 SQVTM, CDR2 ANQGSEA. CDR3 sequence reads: CSVVGPSYNEQFF. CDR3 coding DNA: TGCAGCGTTGTGGGCCCCTCCTACAATGAGCAGTTCTTC.

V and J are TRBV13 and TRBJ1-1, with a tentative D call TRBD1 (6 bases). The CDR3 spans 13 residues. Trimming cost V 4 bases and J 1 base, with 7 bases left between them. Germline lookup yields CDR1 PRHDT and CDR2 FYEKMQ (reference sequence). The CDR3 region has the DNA TGTGCCAGCAGCTACAGGGCGAACACTGAAGCTTTCTTT. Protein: CASSYRANTEAFF.

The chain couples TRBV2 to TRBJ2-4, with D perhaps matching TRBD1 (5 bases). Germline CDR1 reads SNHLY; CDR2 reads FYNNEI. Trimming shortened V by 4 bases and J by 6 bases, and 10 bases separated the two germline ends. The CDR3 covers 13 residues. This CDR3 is CASSGSRANIQYF. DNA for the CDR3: TGTGCCAGCAGTGGGAGCAGGGCAAACATTCAGTACTTC.

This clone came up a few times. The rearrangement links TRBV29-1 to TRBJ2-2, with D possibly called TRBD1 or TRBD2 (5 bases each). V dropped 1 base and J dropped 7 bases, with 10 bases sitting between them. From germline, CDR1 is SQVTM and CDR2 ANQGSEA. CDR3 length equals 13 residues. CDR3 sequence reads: CSVEGDRFGELFF. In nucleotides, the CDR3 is TGCAGCGTTGAAGGGGACCGATTCGGGGAGCTGTTTTTT.

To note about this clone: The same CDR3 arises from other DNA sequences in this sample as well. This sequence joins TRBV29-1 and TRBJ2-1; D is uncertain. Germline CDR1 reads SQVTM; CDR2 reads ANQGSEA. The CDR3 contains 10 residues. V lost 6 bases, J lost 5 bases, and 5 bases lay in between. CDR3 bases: TGCAGCGTAGAAAACAATGAGCAGTTCTTC. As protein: CSVENNEQFF.

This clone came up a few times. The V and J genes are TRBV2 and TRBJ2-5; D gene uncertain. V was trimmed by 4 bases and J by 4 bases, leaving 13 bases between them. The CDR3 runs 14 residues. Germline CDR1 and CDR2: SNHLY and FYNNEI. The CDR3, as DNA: TGTGCCAGCAGTGTTGCACCCACCTCAGAGACCCAGTACTTC. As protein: CASSVAPTSETQYF.

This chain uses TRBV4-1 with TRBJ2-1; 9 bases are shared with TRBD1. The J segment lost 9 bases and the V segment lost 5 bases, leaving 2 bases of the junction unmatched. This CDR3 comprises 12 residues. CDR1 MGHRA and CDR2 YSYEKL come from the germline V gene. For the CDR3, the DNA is TGCGCCAGCAGCAAGACAGGGGGTGAGCAGTTCTTC. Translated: CASSKTGGEQFF.

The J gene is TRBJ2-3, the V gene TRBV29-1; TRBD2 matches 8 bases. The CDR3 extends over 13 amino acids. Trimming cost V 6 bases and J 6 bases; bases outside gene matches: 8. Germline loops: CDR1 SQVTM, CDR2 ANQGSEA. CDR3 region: CSVPQLAVDTQYF. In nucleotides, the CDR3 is TGCAGCGTGCCCCAACTAGCGGTGGATACGCAGTATTTT.

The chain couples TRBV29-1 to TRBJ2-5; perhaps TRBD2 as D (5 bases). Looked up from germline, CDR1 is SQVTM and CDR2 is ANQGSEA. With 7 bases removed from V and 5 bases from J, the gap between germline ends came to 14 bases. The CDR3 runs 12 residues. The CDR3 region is CSEIEGGETQYF. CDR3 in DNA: TGCAGCGAGATAGAGGGTGGGGAGACCCAGTACTTC.

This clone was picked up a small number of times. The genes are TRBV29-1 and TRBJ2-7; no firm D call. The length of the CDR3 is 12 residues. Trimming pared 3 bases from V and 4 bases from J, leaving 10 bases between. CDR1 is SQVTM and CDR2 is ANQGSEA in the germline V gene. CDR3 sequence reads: CSVEVHPYEQYF. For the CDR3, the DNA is TGCAGCGTTGAGGTTCACCCTTACGAGCAGTACTTC.

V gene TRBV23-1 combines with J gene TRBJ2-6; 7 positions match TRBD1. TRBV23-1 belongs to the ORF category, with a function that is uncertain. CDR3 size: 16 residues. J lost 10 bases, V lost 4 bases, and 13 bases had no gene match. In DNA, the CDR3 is TGCGCCAGCAGTCGCCCAATTCCCGGGGACAGTAACGTCCTGACTTTC. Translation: CASSRPIPGDSNVLTF.

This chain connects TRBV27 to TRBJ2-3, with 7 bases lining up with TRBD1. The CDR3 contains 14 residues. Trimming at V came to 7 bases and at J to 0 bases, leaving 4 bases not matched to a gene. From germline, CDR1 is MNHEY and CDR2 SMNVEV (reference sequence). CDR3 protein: CASIARGSTDTQYF. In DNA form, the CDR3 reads TGTGCCAGCATTGCCAGGGGGAGCACAGATACGCAGTATTTT.

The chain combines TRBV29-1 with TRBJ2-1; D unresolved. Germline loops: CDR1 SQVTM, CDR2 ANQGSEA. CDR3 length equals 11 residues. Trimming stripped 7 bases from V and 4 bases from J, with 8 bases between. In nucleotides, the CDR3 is TGCAGCGCATCTTTATACAATGAGCAGTTCTTC. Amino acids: CSASLYNEQFF.

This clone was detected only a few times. CDR3 in DNA: TGTGCCAGCAGCCGAGACCCCGGGACGGGGAATTCACCCCTCCACTTT. It encodes CASSRDPGTGNSPLHF. V and J are TRBV4-2 and TRBJ1-6, with a tentative D call TRBD1 (5 bases). V gave up 4 bases and J gave up 7 bases, with 17 bases separating them. This CDR3 is built from 16 residues. Germline V gene data show CDR1 as LGHNA and CDR2 as YNFKEQ.

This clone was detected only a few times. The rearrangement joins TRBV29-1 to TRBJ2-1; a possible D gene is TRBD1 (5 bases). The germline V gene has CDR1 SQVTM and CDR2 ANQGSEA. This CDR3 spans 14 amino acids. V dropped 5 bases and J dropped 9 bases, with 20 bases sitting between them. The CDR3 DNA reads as TGCAGCGTTAAACCGGCCGGGCCGCAGGGTGAGCAGTTCTTC. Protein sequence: CSVKPAGPQGEQFF.

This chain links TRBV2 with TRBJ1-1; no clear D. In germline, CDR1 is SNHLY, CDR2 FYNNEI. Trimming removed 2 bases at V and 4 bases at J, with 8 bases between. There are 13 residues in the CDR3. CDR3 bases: TGTGCCAGCAGTGAAACCGGCGGCACTGAAGCTTTCTTT. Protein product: CASSETGGTEAFF.